Listed below are T cell receptor beta chains from one sample, sequenced in a study of blood T cell repertoires in COVID-19. The table came from immunoSEQ multiplex PCR; TCRdb's copy has only in-frame clones and leaves some out. Among about 170,000 clones, approximately 84% were seen once, and the ten largest hold 22%. The sample taken for sequencing was peripheral blood. The receptors derive from a woman older than 75 with acute or convalescent COVID-19. The CDR3 runs from the conserved cysteine through the conserved F or W. Fields, in order: clone size, J gene, V gene, D gene, CDR3 protein, CDR3 DNA. A D gene is named only where the DNA matches it firmly. Not every row has a clone size; where given, it reads once, few, many or a size class.

>-|TRBJ2-3|TRBV7-9|TRBD2
CASSPPGGGDTQYF
TGTGCCAGCAGCCCCCCCGGCGGGGGAGATACGCAGTATTTT
>once|TRBJ2-3|TRBV7-2|TRBD1
CASSLGRDRLTDTQYF
TGTGCCAGCAGCTTAGGCCGGGACAGGCTCACAGATACGCAGTATTTT
>-|TRBJ2-7|TRBV7-2|TRBD2
CASTPLGTSGTYEQYF
TGTGCCAGCACCCCCCTAGGGACTAGCGGAACCTACGAGCAGTACTTC
>-|TRBJ2-3|TRBV6-5|-
CASSLGVLSTDTQYF
TGTGCCAGCAGCCTCGGGGTCTTAAGCACAGATACGCAGTATTTT
>-|TRBJ2-7|TRBV6-6|-
CASGSGQRREFSEQYF
TGTGCCAGCGGGTCGGGGCAGCGTCGGGAGTTTAGCGAGCAGTACTTC
>once|TRBJ1-1|TRBV6-5|-
CASSYGSTQFEAFF
TGTGCCAGCAGTTACGGGTCCACACAGTTTGAAGCTTTCTTT
>-|TRBJ2-1|TRBV5-4|-
CASSLGGRSSYNEQFF
TGTGCCAGCAGCTTGGGGGGCCGTAGCTCCTACAATGAGCAGTTCTTC
>-|TRBJ2-3|TRBV29-1|TRBD1
CSVEGTAGGTDTQYF
TGCAGCGTTGAGGGGACAGCCGGGGGCACAGATACGCAGTATTTT
>-|TRBJ2-7|TRBV11-2|-
CASRPKESSYEQYF
TGTGCCAGCAGGCCGAAGGAGAGCTCCTACGAGCAGTACTTC
>-|TRBJ1-2|TRBV21-1|-
CASSKGQGPNYGYTF
TGTGCCAGCAGCAAAGGACAGGGACCTAACTATGGCTACACCTTC
>-|TRBJ1-5|TRBV6-7|-
CASSWVGASNQPQHF
TGTGCCAGCAGTTGGGTGGGGGCCAGCAATCAGCCCCAGCATTTT
>-|TRBJ2-7|TRBV29-1|TRBD1
CSVAGTGNSYEQYF
TGCAGCGTTGCCGGGACAGGAAACTCCTACGAGCAGTACTTC
>few|TRBJ2-5|TRBV5-1|TRBD2
CASSLEVSGSGETQYF
TGCGCCAGCAGCTTGGAGGTTAGCGGGAGCGGAGAGACCCAGTACTTC
>-|TRBJ2-3|TRBV14|-
CASSQDLYTDTQYF
TGTGCCAGCAGCCAAGACCTATACACAGATACGCAGTATTTT
>-|TRBJ1-2|TRBV7-9|TRBD1
CASSSPDRGLINF
TGTGCCAGCAGCTCACCGGACAGGGGGCTTATTAACTTC
>-|TRBJ1-1|TRBV30|-
CAWATGPNTEAFF
TGTGCCTGGGCTACAGGACCCAACACTGAAGCTTTCTTT
>-|TRBJ2-1|TRBV7-6|-
CASSSLNNEQFF
TGTGCCAGCAGCTCCTTAAACAATGAGCAGTTCTTC
>few|TRBJ2-1|TRBV19|TRBD2
CASSIGLAGGEQFF
TGTGCCAGTAGTATAGGACTAGCGGGAGGTGAGCAGTTCTTC
>-|TRBJ1-5|TRBV3-1/TRBV3-2|TRBD1
CASSPLGQGDQPQHF
TGTGCCAGCAGCCCCCTTGGGCAGGGGGATCAGCCCCAGCATTTT
>-|TRBJ2-7|TRBV3-1/TRBV3-2|-
CASSQGGGGRLASF
TGTGCCAGCAGCCAAGGAGGGGGAGGAAGACTAGCCAGTTTC
>-|TRBJ2-2|TRBV18|TRBD2
CASSPRLAATGELFF
TGTGCCAGCTCACCAAGGCTAGCGGCCACCGGGGAGCTGTTTTTT
>-|TRBJ2-3|TRBV7-2|TRBD1
CASSLVWGQPSTDTQYF
TGTGCCAGCAGCTTAGTGTGGGGACAGCCTAGCACAGATACGCAGTATTTT
>few|TRBJ1-1|TRBV6-5|-
CASLPGSLNTEAFF
TGTGCCAGCCTACCGGGGTCTTTGAACACTGAAGCTTTCTTT
>once|TRBJ2-3|TRBV20-1|-
CSASRGAGVDTQYF
TGCAGTGCTAGTCGGGGGGCAGGGGTGGATACGCAGTATTTT
>-|TRBJ2-1|TRBV15|TRBD1
CATSRDWDSYYNEQFF
TGTGCCACCAGCAGAGATTGGGACAGCTACTACAATGAGCAGTTCTTC
>-|TRBJ1-5|TRBV29-1|-
CSVEVAQGQPQHF
TGCAGCGTTGAAGTGGCCCAGGGGCAGCCCCAGCATTTT
>few|TRBJ1-1|TRBV27|-
CASSLGGGEAFF
TGTGCCAGCAGTTTAGGCGGGGGTGAAGCTTTCTTT
>-|TRBJ2-7|TRBV5-1|TRBD2
CASSLSSSGRSYEQYF
TGCGCCAGCAGCCTCTCGAGTAGCGGGCGTTCCTACGAGCAGTACTTC
>-|TRBJ1-5|TRBV19|TRBD1
CASLQGLKSNQPQHF
TGTGCCAGCCTACAGGGGTTGAAAAGCAATCAGCCCCAGCATTTT
>-|TRBJ1-2|TRBV27|-
CASSSPAGGAYGYTF
TGTGCCAGCAGTTCCCCTGCGGGGGGAGCCTATGGCTACACCTTC
>-|TRBJ2-1|TRBV11-3|TRBD2
CASSLASGKVAEQFF
TGTGCCAGCAGCTTGGCTAGCGGGAAGGTAGCTGAGCAGTTCTTC
>-|TRBJ2-7|TRBV11-3|-
CASSPGGWDEQYF
TGTGCCAGCAGCCCAGGGGGGTGGGACGAGCAGTACTTC
>-|TRBJ2-7|TRBV30|TRBD1
CAWRPRTGGHYEQYF
TGTGCCTGGAGACCCCGGACAGGGGGTCATTACGAGCAGTACTTC
>-|TRBJ1-2|TRBV20-1|TRBD1
CSAGTGKGYTF
TGCAGTGCTGGGACAGGGAAGGGCTACACCTTC
>-|TRBJ1-2|TRBV7-9|-
CASRGDLHGYTF
TGTGCCAGCAGGGGAGATTTGCATGGCTACACCTTC
>few|TRBJ1-2|TRBV7-9|-
CASSLSGANYGYTF
TGTGCCAGCAGCTTATCCGGAGCTAACTATGGCTACACCTTC
>-|TRBJ1-2|TRBV4-1|-
CASSQESNRVYGYTF
TGCGCCAGCAGCCAAGAAAGCAACAGGGTCTATGGCTACACCTTC
>few|TRBJ2-7|TRBV14|-
CASSQQGVSEQYF
TGTGCCAGCAGCCAACAGGGCGTCAGCGAGCAGTACTTC
>-|TRBJ1-2|TRBV2|TRBD1
CASRADRSNYGYTF
TGTGCCAGCAGGGCGGACAGGTCTAACTATGGCTACACCTTC
>-|TRBJ2-3|TRBV5-7|-
CASSLISLSTDTQYF
TGTGCCAGCAGCTTGATTAGCTTGAGCACAGATACGCAGTATTTT
>-|TRBJ1-1|TRBV5-1|-
CASSLFRGGENTEAFF
TGCGCCAGCAGCTTGTTTAGGGGGGGCGAGAACACTGAAGCTTTCTTT
>-|TRBJ2-7|TRBV14|TRBD2
CASSQDWGYGSGSTYEQYF
TGTGCCAGCAGCCAAGATTGGGGTTATGGGAGCGGGAGTACCTACGAGCAGTACTTC
>-|TRBJ1-1|TRBV10-3|TRBD1
CAISEFAGGSWNTEAFF
TGTGCCATCAGTGAGTTTGCAGGGGGCTCGTGGAACACTGAAGCTTTCTTT
>-|TRBJ1-5|TRBV2|-
CASKPRDTYNQPQHF
TGTGCCAGCAAACCGAGGGACACCTATAATCAGCCCCAGCATTTT
>once|TRBJ2-1|TRBV24-1|-
CATSEPGQNNEQFF
TGTGCCACCAGTGAGCCTGGACAAAACAATGAGCAGTTCTTC
>-|TRBJ1-6|TRBV30|-
CAWSVGAEGSPLHF
TGTGCCTGGAGTGTGGGGGCAGAAGGCTCACCCCTCCACTTT
>-|TRBJ1-2|TRBV19|TRBD1
CASEGRGQVYGYTF
TGTGCCAGTGAGGGCAGGGGGCAAGTCTATGGCTACACCTTC
>-|TRBJ2-5|TRBV5-1|-
CASSLATDQETQYF
TGCGCCAGCAGCTTGGCGACAGACCAAGAGACCCAGTACTTC
>-|TRBJ2-7|TRBV5-4|-
CASSLAAGAKAYEQYF
TGTGCCAGCAGCTTGGCCGCGGGGGCAAAGGCCTACGAGCAGTACTTC
>-|TRBJ2-7|TRBV1|-
CTSSSSLFPGERVYEQYF
TGCACCAGCAGCTCAAGCTTATTTCCGGGAGAAAGGGTCTACGAGCAGTACTTC
>-|TRBJ2-1|TRBV4-1|-
CASSQDTGSYNEQFF
TGCGCCAGCAGCCAAGATACGGGCTCCTACAATGAGCAGTTCTTC
>-|TRBJ1-1|TRBV11-2|-
CASSLTGEQGTEAFF
TGTGCCAGCAGCCTTACGGGAGAGCAGGGAACTGAAGCTTTCTTT
>-|TRBJ2-3|TRBV5-1|TRBD1
CASRSGTDLSTDTQYF
TGCGCCAGCAGATCTGGGACAGACCTTAGCACAGATACGCAGTATTTT